This T cell receptor (beta chain) was found in a study of human T cells and chemical hapten exposure. General study findings and limits: With patch test score, the counts of PT1 expanded TCRs showed a positive correlation.

Note on this clonotype: The antigen remains undetermined.

Time point noted: patch test 3, about 24 weeks after DPC sensitization. Stated treatment: therapeutic diphenylcyclopropenone sensitization with weekly scalp DPC. Unseparated into fractions, whole blood served as the source from which total RNA was extracted. TCRdb independently ran MiXCR on the RACE reads; one entry per CDR3 protein. In the table there are 110,000 or so distinct CDR3 sequences, under 40% of which are singletons. CDR3 length: 15 amino acids. V was clipped by 4 bases and J by 2 bases, with 12 bases between them. Germline CDR1 is LGHDT and CDR2 is YNNKEL (reference sequence). Material: whole blood, obtained in connection with sensitization to the hapten diphenylcyclopropenone (DPC). The rearrangement links TRBV3-1 to TRBJ1-5, with no clear D. The TCR was taken from a man between 40 and 49 years old with alopecia areata. Some clones in this sample may be carry-over from other donors' samples. CDR3 coding DNA: TGTGCCAGCAGCCCGACCGGGATCCGCAATCAGCCCCAGCATTTT. Protein: CASSPTGIRNQPQHF.